The clone carrying this T cell receptor beta chain was counted many times. These data are taken from a study of T-cell reconstitution after alpha-beta-depleted transplantation in children. Unique molecular identifiers were incorporated into the prepared TCRbeta library. Using its own MiXCR run on the PCR reads, TCRdb lists one record per CDR3 protein. The sample yields fewer than 200,000 distinct CDR3 sequences, approximately 6.6% seen once. This CDR3 is built from 15 residues. V lost 5 bases and J 1 base, leaving 14 bases between the germline ends. The J gene is TRBJ1-1, the V gene TRBV12-3 or TRBV12-4; tentatively, D is TRBD1 (6 bases). This clonotype was obtained from a human donor who donated a stem cell graft to a child with Wiskott-Aldrich syndrome. Sequenced material: PBMCs from the stem cell graft donor, taken from the stem cell graft. The CDR3 reads CASSARQDWNTEAFF. The CDR3 nucleotides are TGTGCCAGCAGTGCCCGACAGGATTGGAACACTGAAGCTTTCTTT.